This T cell receptor (beta chain) was sequenced for a study of Ad26.COV2.S vaccination and SARS-CoV-2 variants. Study context: The authors gave Ad26.COV2.S intramuscularly, either once or twice 56 days apart. Study findings and constraints: Total T cell responses may have been underestimated by the TCR breadth and depth analyses. The breadth of spike-specific CD8+ and CD4+ T cell responses after vaccination was reportedly substantial.

TCRdb's table, derived via immunoSEQ multiplex PCR, lists solely in-frame clones and lacks some. Seen here are about 400,000 clones, around four fifths observed once, and the top ten hold roughly 7.4%. On this clone itself: The antigen is undetermined.

The CDR3 consists of 15 residues. V trimming: 4 bases; J trimming: 3 bases; junction bases outside the gene matches: 9. Germline loops: CDR1 SGHNT, CDR2 YYREEE (reference sequence). Described treatment: 19 received Ad26.COV2.S at low or high dose, single or two shots; several received placebo; per-sample allocation not given. Day 63 after the first vaccine or placebo injection was the time point for sampling. Built on an Ad26 vector, the vaccine expressed Wuhan-strain SARS-CoV-2 spike. The clonotype comes from a person aged 18-60 years who received the Ad26.COV2.S COVID-19 vaccine or a placebo. V gene TRBV5-4 combines with J gene TRBJ2-5; 7 bases fit TRBD1. The sample was peripheral blood, taken in a trial of Ad26.COV2.S vaccine versus placebo. CDR3 DNA sequence: TGTGCCAGCAGCCCGGGACAGAGTACCGAAGAGACCCAGTACTTC. Its translation: CASSPGQSTEETQYF.